These T cell receptor beta chains were read from a single sample in a study of T cells expressing NK-cell markers. Each CDR3 protein gets one entry in TCRdb, which reprocessed the 5' RACE reads and gives no DNA. The sample totals around 550,000 distinct CDR3 sequences. The material sequenced was blood T cells: a sorted CD56 or NKG2C T cell subset, CD4+ or CD8+ T cells, or bulk PBMC T cells (not recorded which). The origin of the receptors is a man in his late teens or twenties in good health. Both conserved end residues are part of each CDR3.

TRBJ2-1 TRBV7-9 CASSVGTRSYNEQFF
TRBJ1-4 TRBV7-9 CASSLATATNEKLFF
TRBJ2-5 TRBV27 CASSFFGGAPQETQYF
TRBJ1-4 TRBV20-1 CSAAHPSGVEKLFF
TRBJ1-4 TRBV28 CASRTIRDTNEKLFF
TRBJ1-5 TRBV4-1 CASSQGLARELNQPQHF
TRBJ1-3 TRBV29-1 CSVEHPQGAAGNTIYF
TRBJ2-3 TRBV4-1 CASSQYDRLNTDTQYF
TRBJ2-1 TRBV7-9 CASSLAGISHGAEQFF
TRBJ2-1 TRBV6-6 CASSPSLEEQFF
TRBJ2-5 TRBV2 CASIGQGEETQYF
TRBJ2-1 TRBV4-2 CASSQTSGTTVFF
TRBJ2-3 TRBV15 CATSRGNSGRAADTQYF
TRBJ2-1 TRBV10-3 CAIRWTSGSNEQFF
TRBJ2-5 TRBV7-8 CASSPTAGQGRETQYF
TRBJ1-4 TRBV27 CASSLSARRLAGEKLFF
TRBJ2-3 TRBV7-9 CASSLALRDTDTQYF
TRBJ2-1 TRBV20-1 CSASRGLSYNEQFF
TRBJ2-1 TRBV12-3/TRBV12-4 CASSPQLGGEQFF
TRBJ2-1 TRBV7-8 CASSPTRIPTYNEQFF
TRBJ2-3 TRBV2 CASAPDSTDTQYF
TRBJ2-7 TRBV30 CAWSAGTSTDEQYF
TRBJ2-1 TRBV12-3/TRBV12-4 CASRYKGLASVNEQFF
TRBJ1-1 TRBV2 CASSMGGNTEAFF